This TCR beta chain was recovered during a study of graft-versus-host responses after intestinal transplantation. The wider study: Multivisceral, liver-intestinal, or isolated intestinal transplants were performed in recipients. Findings and caveats of the study: High graft-versus-host to host-versus-graft T cell clonal ratios marked allografts of patients with graft-donor macrochimerism. Researchers found GvH clones in recipient marrow, and some showed up first in ileum or blood.

A remark on this clone: Its antigen is as yet unknown.

The germline gives CDR1 MGHRA, CDR2 YSYEKL. V lost 0 bases and J lost 6; bases outside the gene matches: 2. CDR3 length: 13 amino acids. The protocol was immunoSEQ multiplex PCR, while the TCRdb copy is restricted to in-frame clones and leaves out a portion. Here the sample spans more than 100,000 clones, 93% being singletons. The V and J genes are TRBV4-1 and TRBJ2-7, with 7 bases lining up with TRBD2. Sample: unstimulated CD8+ T cells sorted from spleen or lymph node cells, taken before intestinal transplant. This clonotype was obtained from a human donor who received an intestinal transplant. The CDR3 is CASSQDGGGEQYF. The CDR3 DNA follows: TGCGCCAGCAGCCAAGATGGGGGGGGCGAGCAGTACTTC.